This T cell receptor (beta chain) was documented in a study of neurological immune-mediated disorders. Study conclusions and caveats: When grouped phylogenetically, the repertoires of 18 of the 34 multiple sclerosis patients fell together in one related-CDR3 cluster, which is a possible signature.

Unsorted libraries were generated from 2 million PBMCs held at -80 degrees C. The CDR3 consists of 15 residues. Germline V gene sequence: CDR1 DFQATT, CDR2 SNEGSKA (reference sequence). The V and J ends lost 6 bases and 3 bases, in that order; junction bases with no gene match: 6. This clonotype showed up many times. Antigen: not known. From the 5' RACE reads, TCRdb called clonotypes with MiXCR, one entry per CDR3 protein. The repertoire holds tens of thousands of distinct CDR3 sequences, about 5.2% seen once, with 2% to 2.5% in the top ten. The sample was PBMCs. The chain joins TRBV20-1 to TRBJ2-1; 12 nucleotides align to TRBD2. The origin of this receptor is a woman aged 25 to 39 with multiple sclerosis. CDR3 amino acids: CSARLAGDYYNEQFF. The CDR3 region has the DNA TGCAGTGCCCGACTAGCGGGAGATTACTACAATGAGCAGTTCTTC.